One and the same sample provided the 29 T cell receptor beta chains below, sequenced in a study of blood T cell repertoires in COVID-19. Generated by immunoSEQ multiplex PCR, the TCRdb table keeps only in-frame clones and is missing some. This sample has hundreds of thousands of clones, with roughly 87% found just once. The sequenced sample consisted of PBMCs or T cells enriched from blood (not recorded which). The receptors were sampled from a young woman who had recovered from COVID-19.

The J gene is TRBJ2-3, the V gene TRBV11-2; D unclear. V was trimmed by 0 bases and J by 9 bases, leaving 16 bases between them. Germline V CDR1 and CDR2: SGHAT, FQNNGV. The length of the CDR3 is 15 residues. This CDR3 reads CASSLEVVGFSTQYF. Written as DNA, the CDR3 is TGTGCCAGCAGCTTAGAGGTGGTGGGTTTTAGCACGCAGTATTTT.

The genes are TRBV7-2 and TRBJ2-3; 10 bases are shared with TRBD2. The CDR3 totals 14 residues. V was pared by 10 bases and J by 5 bases, with 9 bases of the junction left unmatched. Looked up from germline, CDR1 is SGHTA and CDR2 is FQGNSA. CDR3 loop: CATRAGGPGDTQYF. CDR3 in DNA: TGTGCCACCAGAGCGGGAGGGCCCGGAGATACGCAGTATTTT.

This clone was seen a single time. This rearrangement joins TRBV5-4 to TRBJ2-5; D call uncertain. V was trimmed by 4 bases and J by 0 bases, leaving 10 bases between them. The CDR3 runs to 14 residues. CDR1 is SGHNT, CDR2 YYREEE, per germline (reference sequence). CDR3 coding DNA: TGTGCCAGCAGCCCTGCGAATAACCAAGAGACCCAGTACTTC. Translated, it gives CASSPANNQETQYF.

V usage is TRBV7-2 and J usage is TRBJ1-2, with D possibly being TRBD1 (5 bases). Between the trimmed V and J ends, which lost 3 bases and 3 bases, there was a span of 8 bases. The CDR3 is made up of 13 amino acids. Per germline, CDR1 SGHTA and CDR2 FQGNSA. The chain's CDR3 is CASSLSGDYGYTF. Here the CDR3 DNA reads TGTGCCAGCAGCTTGTCGGGGGACTATGGCTACACCTTC.

Comment on this clone: Additional DNA sequences in this sample encode the identical CDR3. J is TRBJ1-1 and V is TRBV9; no clear D gene. In germline, CDR1 is SGDLS, CDR2 YYNGEE. The CDR3 is 14 amino acids. The V end was cut by 3 bases, the J end by 0 bases, with 9 bases between. Here the CDR3 reads CASSAGIMNTEAFF. CDR3 nucleotide sequence: TGTGCCAGCAGCGCCGGGATAATGAACACTGAAGCTTTCTTT.

This chain links TRBV30 with TRBJ2-1; TRBD2 aligns across 7 bases. Germline V gene data show CDR1 as GTSNPN and CDR2 as SVGIG (reference sequence). The CDR3 has 14 amino acids. The V gene end was trimmed by 3 bases and the J gene end by 4 bases; junction bases not matched to a gene: 6. CDR3 bases: TGTGCCTGGAGGTTGGGAGCGGGGTACAATGAGCAGTTCTTC. Translated, it gives CAWRLGAGYNEQFF.

J is TRBJ1-1 and V is TRBV18; D is unresolved. Trimming removed 1 base at V and 2 bases at J, with 11 bases between. Germline CDR1 is KGHSH and CDR2 is LQKENI. The CDR3 extends over 15 amino acids. This CDR3 reads CASSPQAQLNTEAFF. The DNA for the CDR3 is TGTGCCAGCTCACCACAGGCTCAACTAAACACTGAAGCTTTCTTT.

CDR3 residues: CASSPPHRTGGDYGYTF. CDR3 nucleotides: TGTGCCAGCTCACCACCGCATCGAACAGGGGGTGACTATGGCTACACCTTC. The chain has TRBV18 and TRBJ1-2; 8 bases align to TRBD1. Germline CDR1 KGHSH, CDR2 LQKENI. This CDR3 has 17 residues. J was trimmed by 3 bases and V by 0 bases; bases with no gene match: 9.

The chain is built from TRBV6-5 and TRBJ1-2; 9 bases map to TRBD1. Trimming removed 4 bases from V and 1 base from J; junction bases left unmatched: 4. CDR3 size: 15 residues. The germline V gene has CDR1 MNHEY and CDR2 SVGAGI. CDR3: CASSSDRGINYGYTF. CDR3 DNA: TGTGCCAGCAGTTCGGACAGGGGAATTAACTATGGCTACACCTTC.

V gene TRBV27 combines with J gene TRBJ2-1, with 11 bases aligning to TRBD2. The CDR3 consists of 16 residues. V shed 2 bases and J 7 bases; nucleotides not matched to a gene: 7. Germline CDR1 is MNHEY and CDR2 is SMNVEV (reference sequence). In DNA, the CDR3 is TGTGCCAGCAGTTTACGGAGTAGCGGGAGGGGGAATGAGCAGTTCTTC. It codes for CASSLRSSGRGNEQFF.

The chain combines TRBV28 with TRBJ2-5, with TRBD2 matching 7 bases. V was clipped by 6 bases and J by 7 bases; unmatched bases: 14. The CDR3 is made up of 15 amino acids. Germline CDR1 is MDHEN and CDR2 is SYDVKM. CDR3 nucleotide sequence: TGTGCCAGCAGGGTAGGGACCGGAGGGAGGGTGACCCAGTACTTC. Translated: CASRVGTGGRVTQYF.

The gene calls are TRBV28 and TRBJ1-2; the match to TRBD1 covers 8 bases. Looked up from germline, CDR1 is MDHEN and CDR2 is SYDVKM. V lost 4 bases, J lost 7 bases, and 11 bases stayed unmatched. There are 15 residues in the CDR3. The CDR3: CASSSAIDRGGGYTF. The CDR3 DNA sequence: TGTGCCAGCAGTTCAGCCATCGACAGGGGAGGTGGCTACACCTTC.

This chain joins TRBV7-8 and TRBJ2-3, with D hard to call. Germline V gene sequence: CDR1 SGHVS, CDR2 FQNEAQ. The CDR3 extends over 12 amino acids. V was pared by 5 bases and J by 6 bases, with 9 bases between. CDR3 region: CASSPFRDTQYF. Written as DNA, the CDR3 is TGTGCCAGCAGCCCCTTCAGGGATACGCAGTATTTT. The variable domain in full, with the rest retrieved from reference TRBV7-8 and TRBJ2-3, is GAGVSQSPRYKVAKRGQDVALRCDPISGHVSLFWYQQALGQGPEFLTYFQNEAQLDKSGLPSDRFFAERPEGSVSTLKIQRTQQEDSAVYLCASSPFRDTQYFGPGTRLTVL.

The genes are TRBV27 and TRBJ2-1, with 9 bases that match TRBD2. This CDR3 region has 17 residues. Germline loops: CDR1 MNHEY, CDR2 SMNVEV (reference sequence). V lost 5 bases and J lost 0; bases outside the gene matches: 8. The CDR3 is CASSPLAGGSSYNEQFF. The CDR3 bases are TGTGCCAGCAGTCCCCTGGCGGGAGGGAGCTCCTACAATGAGCAGTTCTTC.

This sequence joins TRBV18 and TRBJ2-3, with D possibly TRBD2 on 7 matching bases. The germline V and J ends were trimmed by 2 bases and 1 base, with 13 bases remaining between them. The CDR3 contains 16 residues. CDR1 is KGHSH and CDR2 is LQKENI in the germline V gene. CDR3 residues: CASSPRIGGGTDTQYF. The CDR3 DNA sequence: TGTGCCAGCTCACCAAGAATAGGGGGGGGCACAGATACGCAGTATTTT.

The chain is built from TRBV28 and TRBJ2-7; 9 bases fit TRBD1. CDR1 and CDR2 from the germline V gene are MDHEN and SYDVKM. V trimming: 7 bases; J trimming: 3 bases; junction bases outside the gene matches: 4. This CDR3 spans 13 amino acids. The CDR3 DNA sequence: TGTGCCAGCAATCTGGACAGGGGCTACGAGCAGTACTTC. It translates to CASNLDRGYEQYF.

J is TRBJ2-3 and V is TRBV7-2, with 10 bases identical to TRBD2. The CDR3 has 16 amino acids. Germline V gene lookup returns CDR1 SGHTA and CDR2 FQGNSA. The junction had 4 bases not matched to a gene; V was cut back by 2 bases and J by 2 bases. As DNA, the CDR3 is TGTGCCAGCAGCTTAATGCTAGCGGGGGCCACAGATACGCAGTATTTT. Translated: CASSLMLAGATDTQYF.

The table lists this clone with a few counts. The CDR3 region has the DNA TGTGCCAGCAGCTTAGAGAGGGGGGGCGAAGCTTTCTTT. Its translation: CASSLERGGEAFF. V usage is TRBV11-1 and J usage is TRBJ1-1; D possibly corresponds to TRBD1 (6 bases). CDR3 size: 13 residues. Germline lookup yields CDR1 SGHAT and CDR2 FQDESV (reference sequence). V dropped 1 base and J dropped 8 bases, with 11 bases sitting between them.

The gene calls are TRBV5-6 and TRBJ2-7; 10 bases agree with TRBD2. This CDR3 comprises 16 residues. The germline V gene encodes CDR1 SGHDT and CDR2 YYEEEE. V shed 1 base and J 0 bases; nucleotides not matched to a gene: 4. In DNA, the CDR3 is TGTGCCAGCAGCTTGTTTGCTAGCGGGGGCTCCTACGAGCAGTACTTC. Translated, it gives CASSLFASGGSYEQYF.

This clone was detected only a few times. V and J are TRBV11-2 and TRBJ2-7; TRBD1 aligns across 9 bases. CDR1 and CDR2 (germline): SGHAT, FQNNGV. The junction had 17 bases not matched to a gene; V was cut back by 2 bases and J by 3 bases. The CDR3 is 19 residues long. For the CDR3, the DNA is TGTGCCAGCAGCTTATTAAGGGAAGATTTGGGACAGGGCCGCTACGAGCAGTACTTC. Protein sequence: CASSLLREDLGQGRYEQYF. The entire variable domain, with the rest obtained from reference TRBV11-2 and TRBJ2-7, is as follows: EAGVAQSPRYKIIEKRQSVAFWCNPISGHATLYWYQQILGQGPKLLIQFQNNGVVDDSQLPKDRFSAERLKGVDSTLKIQPAKLEDSAVYLCASSLLREDLGQGRYEQYFGPGTRLTVT.

This rearrangement joins TRBV28 to TRBJ1-1; D ambiguous. V lost 5 bases, J lost 0 bases, and 13 bases lay in between. Germline lookup yields CDR1 MDHEN and CDR2 SYDVKM. The CDR3 runs 15 residues. CDR3 in amino acids: CASSEGWGVNTEAFF. CDR3 DNA sequence: TGTGCCAGCAGTGAGGGATGGGGAGTGAACACTGAAGCTTTCTTT.

This chain links TRBV19 with TRBJ1-6; no definite D call. The V gene lost 6 bases and the J gene lost 8 bases, with 11 bases spanning the gap. This CDR3 spans 13 amino acids. Germline assignment: CDR1 LNHDA and CDR2 SQIVND (reference sequence). CDR3 bases: TGTGCCAGTAGGAACTACGGAGATTCACCCCTCCACTTT. Translated, it gives CASRNYGDSPLHF.

This chain connects TRBV4-2 to TRBJ1-4; D may be TRBD1 (5 bases). V lost 0 bases to trimming and J lost 3 bases, with 14 bases between them. Germline CDR1 is LGHNA and CDR2 is YNFKEQ. The CDR3 length is 17 residues. CDR3 region: CASSQEMLQAPNEKLFF. The CDR3 nucleotides read TGTGCCAGCAGCCAAGAAATGCTACAGGCCCCTAATGAAAAACTGTTTTTT.

This clone has more than one count but fewer than ten. This chain links TRBV9 with TRBJ2-5; 8 nucleotides agree with TRBD2. The CDR3 length is 15 residues. The germline CDR1 and CDR2 sequences are SGDLS and YYNGEE. V was pared by 3 bases and J by 2 bases, with 6 bases of the junction left unmatched. CDR3 amino acids: CASSDVAGRQETQYF. The CDR3 bases are TGTGCCAGCAGCGACGTAGCGGGGAGACAAGAGACCCAGTACTTC. Full variable domain (outside the CDR3, taken from reference TRBV9 and TRBJ2-5): DSGVTQTPKHLITATGQRVTLRCSPRSGDLSVYWYQQSLDQGLQFLIQYYNGEERAKGNILERFSAQQFPDLHSELNLSSLELGDSALYFCASSDVAGRQETQYFGPGTRLLVL.

The chain joins TRBV7-2 to TRBJ1-3; D remains ambiguous. The CDR3 is made up of 14 amino acids. Trimming removed 3 bases at V and 5 bases at J, with 11 bases between. Germline V gene sequence: CDR1 SGHTA, CDR2 FQGNSA. The CDR3 nucleotides read TGTGCCAGCAGCTTTGGAGGGTCCAGAAACACCATATATTTT. Amino acids: CASSFGGSRNTIYF.

The gene calls are TRBV9 and TRBJ2-3; TRBD1 might be the D (7 bases). CDR3 length: 17 amino acids. CDR1 is SGDLS and CDR2 is YYNGEE in the germline V gene. Trimming cost V 4 bases and J 0 bases, with 18 bases left between them. CDR3 sequence reads: CASSQGGWRGSTDTQYF. CDR3 coding DNA: TGTGCCAGCAGCCAGGGGGGCTGGCGGGGAAGCACAGATACGCAGTATTTT.

The chain employs TRBV7-2 and TRBJ1-2; a weak D match, TRBD1 (5 bases). CDR1 and CDR2 (germline): SGHTA, FQGNSA. The CDR3 loop spans 15 amino acids. V lost 4 bases and J lost 8, with 20 bases in between. In DNA, the CDR3 is TGTGCCAGCAGCTCCCCCCGGGGGGTTTTAGGGGGCTACACCTTC. The encoded protein is CASSSPRGVLGGYTF.

This clone was observed a few times. The rearrangement joins TRBV5-1 to TRBJ2-1, with D possibly TRBD1 on 6 matching bases. Trimming cost V 3 bases and J 4 bases, with 14 bases left between them. Germline V gene sequence: CDR1 SGHRS, CDR2 YFSETQ. The CDR3 spans 15 residues. CDR3 DNA: TGCGCCAGCAGCTACGACTTCGGACAGTACAATGAGCAGTTCTTC. The encoded protein is CASSYDFGQYNEQFF.

To note about this clone: Germline is not matched at one junction end, which may reflect a read error. This sequence joins TRBV6-2 or TRBV6-3 and TRBJ2-1; D unclear. The CDR3 contains 13 residues. CDR1 and CDR2 from the germline V gene are MNHEY and SVGEGT. This CDR3 is CASSYTRLPKGVF. The CDR3 DNA reads TGTGCCAGCAGTTACACGCGACTCCCAAAAGGAGTCTTC.